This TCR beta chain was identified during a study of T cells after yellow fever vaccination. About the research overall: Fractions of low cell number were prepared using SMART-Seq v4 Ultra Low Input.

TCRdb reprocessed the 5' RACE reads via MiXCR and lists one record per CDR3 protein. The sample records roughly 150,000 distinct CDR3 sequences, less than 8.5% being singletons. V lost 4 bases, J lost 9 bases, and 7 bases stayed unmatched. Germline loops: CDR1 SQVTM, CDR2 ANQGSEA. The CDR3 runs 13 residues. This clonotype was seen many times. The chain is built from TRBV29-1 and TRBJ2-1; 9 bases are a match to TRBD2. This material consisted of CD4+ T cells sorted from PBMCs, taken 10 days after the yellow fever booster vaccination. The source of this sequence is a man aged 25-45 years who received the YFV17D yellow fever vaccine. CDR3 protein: CSVGPSGIGEQFF. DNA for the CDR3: TGCAGCGTTGGTCCTAGCGGGATAGGTGAGCAGTTCTTC.